This T cell receptor beta chain was sequenced during a study of T cells in Graves' hyperthyroidism and ophthalmopathy. Study outcomes and limitations: Ophthalmopathy cases were set apart from stable hyperthyroidism by a 13 V-J model. Progression to ophthalmopathy was predicted a median of 6.5 months early.

About this clonotype: The antigen remains unidentified.

Amplified TCR beta CDR3 regions came from RNA transcripts. A set of HTBI primers served as the primers for a first-round RT-PCR of the TCR CDR3. TCRdb reanalysed the multiplex PCR reads using MiXCR and keeps one entry per CDR3 protein. The sample includes 530,000 or so distinct CDR3 sequences, around 24% of them seen just once. Ophthalmopathy patients had moderate-to-severe active disease, CAS ≥3, NOSPECS ≥4, and disease duration under 3 months. Exclusion of patients followed from uncontrolled infection, other autoimmune disease, pregnancy or lactation. This clonotype was sampled from a woman in her 30s with Graves' ophthalmopathy. The source material was blood.

CDR3 nucleotides: TGTGCCAGTAGTATGAGTCGTATGGGACACCCAAATCAGCCCCAGCATTTT. Its translation: CASSMSRMGHPNQPQHF. This chain joins TRBV19 and TRBJ1-5; tentative D call: TRBD1 (6 bases). V dropped 3 bases and J dropped 4 bases, with 19 bases sitting between them. In germline, CDR1 is LNHDA, CDR2 SQIVND (reference sequence). The CDR3 consists of 17 residues.